Below are 4 T cell receptor beta chains sequenced from a single sample in a study of technical replicates of blood from several donors. Sequencing was performed with immunoSEQ multiplex PCR; in TCRdb, only in-frame clones are kept and a portion is missing. The table lists 79,000 or so clones, 95% to 97% of them singletons. Sample: T cells isolated from PBMCs. The receptor set was obtained from a human donor in good health.

V and J are TRBV4-1 and TRBJ2-7; 7 bases line up with TRBD2. The V segment lost 0 bases and the J segment 4 bases; nucleotides outside the gene matches: 9. Germline CDR1 MGHRA, CDR2 YSYEKL. The CDR3 covers 16 residues. This chain's CDR3 is CASSQDALAAVYEQYF. The CDR3 DNA sequence: TGCGCCAGCAGCCAAGACGCCCTAGCGGCAGTATACGAGCAGTACTTC.

The chain couples TRBV30 to TRBJ2-3; D remains unclear. This CDR3 is 11 amino acids long. Germline CDR1 GTSNPN, CDR2 SVGIG (reference sequence). Trimming cost V 3 bases and J 3 bases, with 4 bases left between them. The CDR3: CAWSLTDTQYF. The CDR3, as DNA: TGTGCCTGGAGCCTAACAGATACGCAGTATTTT.

The chain joins TRBV6-1 to TRBJ2-1; TRBD2 matches at 7 bases. The CDR3 runs to 16 residues. Germline values: CDR1 MNHNS, CDR2 SASEGT. Trimming at V came to 2 bases and at J to 2 bases, leaving 6 bases not matched to a gene. The CDR3 loop is CASSESGEGPYNEQFF. CDR3 DNA sequence: TGTGCCAGCAGTGAATCGGGGGAGGGCCCCTACAATGAGCAGTTCTTC.

This sequence joins TRBV29-1 and TRBJ2-3, with 7 positions matching TRBD1. Looked up from germline, CDR1 is SQVTM and CDR2 is ANQGSEA. Trimming cost V 5 bases and J 5 bases; bases outside gene matches: 13. The CDR3 length is 15 residues. The CDR3 protein is CSVLLGGEKVDTQYF. The CDR3, as DNA: TGCAGCGTTCTCCTAGGGGGCGAGAAAGTAGATACGCAGTATTTT.